A selection of T cell receptor beta chains follows, all from one sample in a study of blood T cell repertoires in COVID-19. Method: immunoSEQ multiplex PCR; TCRdb's copy keeps in-frame clones and lacks some. The data show 200,000 or so clones, with 79% seen just once and approximately 15% held by the top ten. Sequenced input: peripheral blood. All receptors derive from a man aged 55 to 69 with active or convalescent COVID-19. The conserved cysteine and the conserved F or W are not part of the CDR3 here. D genes are given only for firm matches.

d_gene: .; v_gene: TRBV28; CDR3aa: ASSLGGSNQPQH
d_gene: TRBD2; v_gene: TRBV25-1; CDR3aa: ASHTSGSYEQY
d_gene: TRBD1; v_gene: TRBV4-3; CDR3aa: ASSQDSGTARTGELF
d_gene: .; v_gene: TRBV6-5; CDR3aa: KSQRGALNTEAF
d_gene: TRBD1; v_gene: TRBV4-1; CDR3aa: ASSQDPGTGDYGYT
d_gene: .; v_gene: TRBV6-5; CDR3aa: ATQHPASGAGELF
d_gene: TRBD2; v_gene: TRBV7-2; CDR3aa: ASSPFTSGRADTQY
d_gene: TRBD1; v_gene: TRBV19; CDR3aa: ASRYGRGNYGYT
d_gene: .; v_gene: TRBV27; CDR3aa: ASSSHPRGAGTNEKLF
d_gene: TRBD2; v_gene: TRBV7-8; CDR3aa: ASSPTTSGLSYNEQF
d_gene: .; v_gene: TRBV29-1; CDR3aa: SVQKDATNEKLF
d_gene: TRBD1; v_gene: TRBV5-4; CDR3aa: ASSPQGTEAF
d_gene: TRBD2; v_gene: TRBV14; CDR3aa: ASSRLGLGAGTQY
d_gene: .; v_gene: TRBV10-3; CDR3aa: AISPRGSQETQY
d_gene: .; v_gene: TRBV27; CDR3aa: ASSLVGGNQPQH
d_gene: .; v_gene: TRBV29-1; CDR3aa: SPLWVQREPFNQPQH
d_gene: .; v_gene: TRBV3-1/TRBV3-2; CDR3aa: ASSQDKGSTEAF
d_gene: .; v_gene: TRBV18; CDR3aa: ASSRVLSNQPQH
d_gene: .; v_gene: TRBV5-4; CDR3aa: ASSLLDREY
d_gene: TRBD2; v_gene: TRBV9; CDR3aa: ASSVDLAGGREQF
d_gene: .; v_gene: TRBV11-3; CDR3aa: ASSQQAYTEAF
d_gene: .; v_gene: TRBV12-3/TRBV12-4; CDR3aa: ASSLGALYEQY
d_gene: TRBD1; v_gene: TRBV5-1; CDR3aa: ASTPGDRGNTEAF
d_gene: .; v_gene: TRBV28; CDR3aa: ASSPSPGLGYNEQF
d_gene: .; v_gene: TRBV15; CDR3aa: ATSRDVPGENTIY
d_gene: .; v_gene: TRBV7-8; CDR3aa: ASSYGSSTYEQY
d_gene: .; v_gene: TRBV19; CDR3aa: ASSLPGHNYGYT
d_gene: TRBD2; v_gene: TRBV7-3; CDR3aa: ASSRPGSGSSTEQF
d_gene: .; v_gene: TRBV11-2; CDR3aa: ASSPRQSSGNTIY
d_gene: TRBD2; v_gene: TRBV14; CDR3aa: ASRLAEGSYEQY
d_gene: TRBD1; v_gene: TRBV28; CDR3aa: ASSPLGTGTTNEKLF
d_gene: .; v_gene: TRBV7-7; CDR3aa: ASSLQVIGHGLPYEQY
d_gene: TRBD2; v_gene: TRBV19; CDR3aa: ASSNPTRYSGRGTDTQY
d_gene: .; v_gene: TRBV5-4; CDR3aa: ASEKKAGSYNEQF
d_gene: .; v_gene: TRBV7-9; CDR3aa: ASSGRAGQPQH
d_gene: .; v_gene: TRBV6-6; CDR3aa: ASAGGAEQPQH
d_gene: TRBD2; v_gene: TRBV6-1; CDR3aa: ASSEVGAGEADEQF